This TCR beta chain was obtained from a study of technical replicates of blood from several donors (dated by TCRdb to the late 2010s). The protocol used for the library was the immunoSEQ multiplex PCR assay. TCRdb mirrors the immuneACCESS table, restricted to in-frame sequences. Some clones are absent from its copies; in checked studies, under half trace to an unresolved V gene, and the reason for the others is unknown. Present in this sample are about 100,000 clones, around 96% of which were seen just once. The ten most abundant clones make up roughly 0.34% of the sample. Notes on this clone: There is no known antigen for this receptor. One base away there is no much larger clone; base qualities are not given.

The CDR3 goes from the cysteine to the phenylalanine over 12 residues. Just the 36-base CDR3 DNA is kept, in frame starting at base 1. Sequences SGHKS (CDR1) and YYEKEE (CDR2) are obtained from the germline V gene (reference sequence). V and J lose 6 bases and 10 bases, and a span of 14 bases separates them. Sequencing was carried out using T cells isolated from PBMCs. The chain was built from TRBV5-5 and TRBJ2-1; the D segment cannot be called with confidence. The source of this sequence is a human donor in good health. The CDR3 here reads CASTNQVTEQFF. The DNA sequence is TGTGCCAGCACCAATCAGGTCACCGAGCAGTTCTTC.